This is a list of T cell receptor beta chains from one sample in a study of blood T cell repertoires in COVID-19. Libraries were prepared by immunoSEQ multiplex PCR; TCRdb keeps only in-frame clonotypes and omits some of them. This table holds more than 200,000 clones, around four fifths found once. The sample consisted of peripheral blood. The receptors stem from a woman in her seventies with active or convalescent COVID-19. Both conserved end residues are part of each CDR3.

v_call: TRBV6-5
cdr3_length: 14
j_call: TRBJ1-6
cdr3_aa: CASSYSGGTQFLHF

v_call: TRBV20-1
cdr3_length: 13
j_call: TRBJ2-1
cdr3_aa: CSASGGHYNEQFF

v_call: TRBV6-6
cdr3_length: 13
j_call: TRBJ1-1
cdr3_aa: CALDRGPWTEAFF

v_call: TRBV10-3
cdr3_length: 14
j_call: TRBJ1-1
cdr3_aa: CAISPTGGETEAFF

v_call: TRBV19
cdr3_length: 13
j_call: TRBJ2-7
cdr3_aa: CASSIDIAYEQYF

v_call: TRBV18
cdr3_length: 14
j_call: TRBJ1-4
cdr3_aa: CASSPDRNNEKLFF

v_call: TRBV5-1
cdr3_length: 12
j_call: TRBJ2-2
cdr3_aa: CASSSGSGELFF

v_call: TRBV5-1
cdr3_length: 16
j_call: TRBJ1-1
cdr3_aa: CASSPTGGVPNTEAFF

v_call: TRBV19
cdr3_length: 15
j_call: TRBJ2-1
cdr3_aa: CASSRGDPSYNEQFF

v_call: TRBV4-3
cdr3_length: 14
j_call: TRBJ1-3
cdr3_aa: CASSHPRAGNTIYF

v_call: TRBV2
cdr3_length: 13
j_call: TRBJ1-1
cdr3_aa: CASRADSPTEAFF

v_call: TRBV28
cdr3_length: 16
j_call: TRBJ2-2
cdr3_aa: CASRLIAGEYTGELFF

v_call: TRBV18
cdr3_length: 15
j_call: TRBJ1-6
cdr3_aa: CASSPGTATNSPLHF

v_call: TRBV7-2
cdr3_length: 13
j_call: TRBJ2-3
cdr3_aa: CASSFTRLDTQYF

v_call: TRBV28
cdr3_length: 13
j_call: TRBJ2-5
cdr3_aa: CASSKDWEETQYF

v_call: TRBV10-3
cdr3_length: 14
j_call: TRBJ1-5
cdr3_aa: CAIGGGNSDQPQHF

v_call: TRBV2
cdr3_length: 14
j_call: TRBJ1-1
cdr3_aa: CASTERVGATEAFF

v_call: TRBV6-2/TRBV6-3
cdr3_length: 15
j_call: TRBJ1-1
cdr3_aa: CASSYGQTGDTEAFF

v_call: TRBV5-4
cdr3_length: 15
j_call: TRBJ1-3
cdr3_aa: CASSPGGISGNTIYF

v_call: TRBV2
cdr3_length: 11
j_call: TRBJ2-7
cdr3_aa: CASSVFNEQYF

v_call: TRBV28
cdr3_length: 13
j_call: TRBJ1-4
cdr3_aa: CASSPGGEIRASF

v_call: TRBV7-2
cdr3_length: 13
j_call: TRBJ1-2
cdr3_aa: CASTRDSNYGYTF

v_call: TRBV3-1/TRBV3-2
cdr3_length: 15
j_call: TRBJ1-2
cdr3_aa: CASSQHDRASGGYTF

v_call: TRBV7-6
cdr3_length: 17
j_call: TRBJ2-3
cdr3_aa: CASSLVPLALTTDTQYF

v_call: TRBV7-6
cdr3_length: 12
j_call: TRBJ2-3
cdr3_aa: CASSPYRDTQYF

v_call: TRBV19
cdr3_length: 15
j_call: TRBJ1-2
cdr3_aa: CATNGATGGDYGYTF

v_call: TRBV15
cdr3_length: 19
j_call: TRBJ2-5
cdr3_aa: CATSRQGGASGSRKETQYF

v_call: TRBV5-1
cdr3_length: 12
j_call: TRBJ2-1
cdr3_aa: CASSLQGYEQFF

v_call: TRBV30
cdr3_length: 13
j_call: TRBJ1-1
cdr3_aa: CAWSGQSNTEAFF

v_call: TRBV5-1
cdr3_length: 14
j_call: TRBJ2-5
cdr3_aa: CASSGGQGDETQYF

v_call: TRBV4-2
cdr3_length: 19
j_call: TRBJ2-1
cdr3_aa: CASSQAGGLAGVSYNEQFF

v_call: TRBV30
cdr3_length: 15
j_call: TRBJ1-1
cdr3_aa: CAWSPPGGLNTEAFF

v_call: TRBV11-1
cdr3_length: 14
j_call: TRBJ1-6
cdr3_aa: CASSAGQPNSPLHF

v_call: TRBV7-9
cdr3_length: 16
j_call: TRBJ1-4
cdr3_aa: CASSTRDIRSNEKLFF

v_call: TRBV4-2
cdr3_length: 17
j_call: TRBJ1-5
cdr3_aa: CASSSGQGALGNQPQHF

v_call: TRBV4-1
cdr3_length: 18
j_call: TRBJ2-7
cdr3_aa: CASSQEGETSGASYEQYF

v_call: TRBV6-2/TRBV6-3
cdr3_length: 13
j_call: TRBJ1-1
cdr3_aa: CASSTTVPLEAFF

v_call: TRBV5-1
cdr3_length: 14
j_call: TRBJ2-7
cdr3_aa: CASSLQTSSYEQYF

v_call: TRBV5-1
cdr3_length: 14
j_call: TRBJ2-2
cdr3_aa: CASSTGLASGELFF

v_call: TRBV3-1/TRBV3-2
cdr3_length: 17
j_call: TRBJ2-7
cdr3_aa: CASSPLWGRIDPYEQYF